The 26 T cell receptor beta chains given below trace back to one sample, sequenced in a study of OX40 agonist ivuxolimab in advanced cancers. The library came from the immunoSEQ multiplex PCR assay. TCRdb's version of the immuneACCESS table is confined to in-frame rearrangements and falls short of the full clone set. An unresolved V gene accounts for under half of the shortfall where checked; the remainder is of unknown origin. This sample is represented by about 110,000 clones; 91% of them were singletons. The ten largest clones capture under 0.85% of the sample. Specimen: CD4+ or CD8+ T cells sorted from blood, collected in a trial of the OX40 agonist ivuxolimab. The receptors stem from an adult with an advanced solid tumor such as melanoma, head and neck, liver or kidney cancer.

This chain uses TRBV5-1 with TRBJ2-1, with 8 bases matching TRBD1. Trimming removed 4 bases from V and 6 bases from J; junction bases left unmatched: 9. The length of the CDR3 is 15 residues. CDR1 is SGHRS, CDR2 YFSETQ, per germline. The CDR3 loop reads CASSQWGQDSNEQFF. The CDR3 coding sequence is TGCGCCAGCAGCCAATGGGGACAGGATTCCAATGAGCAGTTCTTC.

This rearrangement joins TRBV11-2 to TRBJ2-7, with 7 bases matching TRBD1. The CDR3 loop spans 15 amino acids. Germline loops: CDR1 SGHAT, CDR2 FQNNGV. J lost 4 bases, V lost 8 bases, and 14 bases had no gene match. The CDR3 region is CASRGRGPRAYEQYF. CDR3 nucleotide sequence: TGTGCCAGCCGGGGAAGGGGGCCACGCGCTTACGAGCAGTACTTC.

The chain couples TRBV11-3 to TRBJ1-3; the D gene is possibly TRBD1 (6 bases). There are 14 residues in the CDR3. Germline values: CDR1 SGHNT, CDR2 YENEEA. V shed 5 bases and J shed 4 bases, with 12 bases lying between them. The CDR3 loop reads CASSTTGSGNTIYF. CDR3 DNA sequence: TGTGCCAGCAGCACTACAGGGTCCGGAAACACCATATATTTT.

The V call is TRBV30, the J call TRBJ2-7; 7 nucleotides line up with TRBD1. V was clipped by 4 bases and J by 0 bases; unmatched bases: 6. This CDR3 spans 14 amino acids. In germline, CDR1 is GTSNPN, CDR2 SVGIG (reference sequence). The CDR3 region is CAWNTGTASYEQYF. CDR3 sequence (DNA): TGTGCCTGGAATACCGGGACAGCCTCCTACGAGCAGTACTTC.

The J gene is TRBJ1-6, the V gene TRBV6-1, with D uncertain. The CDR3 is 15 amino acids. V was pared by 5 bases and J by 7 bases, with 15 bases between. Germline V gene lookup returns CDR1 MNHNS and CDR2 SASEGT. CDR3 nucleotides: TGTGCCAGCAGTAAGACTTATGACAAGAATTCACCCCTCCACTTT. Translated: CASSKTYDKNSPLHF.

The chain recombines TRBV6-1 with TRBJ2-3, with D maybe TRBD2 (5 bases). The CDR3 has 14 residues. The V and J ends lost 7 bases and 4 bases respectively, with 15 bases between them. Germline CDR1 and CDR2: MNHNS and SASEGT. CDR3 region: CASIPDWTADTQYF. As DNA, the CDR3 is TGTGCCAGCATCCCGGACTGGACCGCAGATACGCAGTATTTT.

A single count supports this clone. The J gene is TRBJ1-1, the V gene TRBV19; tentatively, D is TRBD1 (5 bases). The germline V and J ends were trimmed by 6 bases and 1 base, with 9 bases remaining between them. CDR1 and CDR2 from the germline V gene are LNHDA and SQIVND (reference sequence). There are 13 residues in the CDR3. CDR3: CASRPTGNTEAFF. Written as DNA, the CDR3 is TGTGCCAGTAGGCCTACAGGGAACACTGAAGCTTTCTTT.

J is TRBJ2-2 and V is TRBV9; 11 bases are a match to TRBD2. CDR3 length: 20 amino acids. Unmatched junction bases numbered 12, after V lost 0 bases and J lost 2 bases. The germline CDR1 and CDR2 sequences are SGDLS and YYNGEE. CDR3 protein: CASSVGVLAGGFGNTGELFF. The CDR3 region has the DNA TGTGCCAGCAGCGTAGGGGTCCTAGCGGGGGGCTTTGGTAACACCGGGGAGCTGTTTTTT.

The CDR3 reads CASSPLDRISMGYTF. The CDR3 coding sequence is TGTGCCAGCAGCCCCTTGGACAGAATATCTATGGGCTACACCTTC. This sequence joins TRBV11-2 and TRBJ1-2; D perhaps matches TRBD1 (6 bases). The CDR3 length is 15 residues. V was trimmed by 5 bases and J by 8 bases, leaving 21 bases between them. Germline values: CDR1 SGHAT, CDR2 FQNNGV.

The V call is TRBV19, the J call TRBJ2-5; D tentatively reads TRBD1 or TRBD2 (5 bases each). Trimming removed 5 bases at V and 1 base at J, with 14 bases between. The CDR3 is 15 residues long. Germline V gene lookup returns CDR1 LNHDA and CDR2 SQIVND (reference sequence). DNA of the CDR3: TGTGCCAGTAGTCTTGGGGACGTTGGCCAAGAGACCCAGTACTTC. It yields the protein CASSLGDVGQETQYF.

The chain carries TRBV18 and TRBJ1-2; 10 nucleotides line up with TRBD1. The length of the CDR3 is 14 residues. J gave up 6 bases and V 3 bases, and 4 bases lay outside the gene matches. Germline CDR1 KGHSH, CDR2 LQKENI. The CDR3 nucleotides are TGTGCCAGCTCACCCGGACAGGGGGGAGATGGCTACACCTTC. This translates into CASSPGQGGDGYTF.

The chain has TRBV1 and TRBJ2-7; the table's TRBD1 call for D was not verified on the DNA. TRBV1 is a listed pseudogene. The CDR3 extends over 14 amino acids. The CDR3 loop reads CTSSPKAGGHEQYF. CDR3 nucleotides: TGCACCAGCAGCCCGAAGGCAGGGGGCCACGAGCAGTACTTC.

The rearrangement uses TRBV6-6 and TRBJ1-6; D is unresolved. V lost 0 bases to trimming and J lost 7 bases, with 13 bases between them. The CDR3 is 16 amino acids. Per germline, CDR1 MNHNY and CDR2 SVGAGI (reference sequence). CDR3 nucleotides: TGTGCCAGCAGTTACTCGCGAGAAGTGGGGAATTCACCCCTCCACTTT. Protein sequence: CASSYSREVGNSPLHF.

J is TRBJ2-3 and V is TRBV27; 13 bases align to TRBD2. The CDR3 spans 16 residues. CDR1 is MNHEY, CDR2 SMNVEV, per germline (reference sequence). J gave up 3 bases and V 6 bases, and 6 bases lay outside the gene matches. CDR3 amino acids: CASSHGLAGVTDTQYF. In DNA, the CDR3 is TGTGCCAGCAGCCACGGACTAGCGGGAGTAACAGATACGCAGTATTTT.

In its sample, this clone was seen a few times. The genes are TRBV4-2 and TRBJ1-2; D perhaps matches TRBD1 (6 bases). Trimming took off 0 bases at V and 5 bases at J, with 19 bases between the two ends. Germline CDR1 and CDR2: LGHNA and YNFKEQ. The CDR3 totals 17 residues. CDR3: CASSQDGRGTLSYGYTF. Written as DNA, the CDR3 is TGTGCCAGCAGCCAAGATGGTCGGGGGACACTCTCATATGGCTACACCTTC.

The J gene is TRBJ2-7, the V gene TRBV6-5; 8 bases agree with TRBD1. Germline-derived CDR1 and CDR2 are MNHEY and SVGAGI. The V segment lost 1 base and the J segment 6 bases; nucleotides outside the gene matches: 5. The CDR3 spans 14 residues. CDR3 residues: CASSYFQGAGEQYF. The CDR3 DNA reads as TGTGCCAGCAGTTACTTCCAGGGGGCTGGCGAGCAGTACTTC.

The rearrangement joins TRBV6-1 to TRBJ2-3; 10 nucleotides agree with TRBD2. The CDR3 covers 18 residues. CDR1 is MNHNS, CDR2 SASEGT, per germline. V shed 2 bases and J 0 bases; nucleotides not matched to a gene: 8. The CDR3 coding sequence is TGTGCCAGCAGTGAAAGCGCTAGCGGGGGAATTAGCACAGATACGCAGTATTTT. It translates to CASSESASGGISTDTQYF.

The rearrangement uses TRBV2 and TRBJ2-2; 11 positions agree with TRBD2. V trimming: 8 bases; J trimming: 4 bases; junction bases outside the gene matches: 6. Germline CDR1 SNHLY, CDR2 FYNNEI. The CDR3 is 15 amino acids. The chain's CDR3 is CASRLGLAATGELFF. As DNA, the CDR3 is TGTGCCAGCCGCCTGGGACTAGCGGCCACCGGGGAGCTGTTTTTT. Together with reference TRBV2 and TRBJ2-2, the CDR3 gives the full variable domain: EPEVTQTPSHQVTQMGQEVILRCVPISNHLYFYWYRQILGQKVEFLVSFYNNEISEKSEIFDDQFSVERPDGSNFTLKIRSTKLEDSAMYFCASRLGLAATGELFFGEGSRLTVL.

The chain links TRBV11-3 to TRBJ2-2, with a tentative D call TRBD2 (6 bases). Germline CDR1 is SGHNT and CDR2 is YENEEA. V was cut by 8 bases and J by 1 base, with 14 bases left in between. The CDR3 has 15 amino acids. CDR3 DNA sequence: TGTGCCAGCGAGCGGGCTTACCGGAACACCGGGGAGCTGTTTTTT. Its protein product is CASERAYRNTGELFF.

The V gene is TRBV9, the J gene TRBJ1-1, with 7 bases identical to TRBD1. Germline V gene lookup returns CDR1 SGDLS and CDR2 YYNGEE. The CDR3 is 14 amino acids. Trimming at V came to 0 bases and at J to 4 bases, leaving 3 bases not matched to a gene. The CDR3 nucleotides read TGTGCCAGCAGCGTAGGGAGACAGGGCACTGAAGCTTTCTTT. As protein: CASSVGRQGTEAFF. Full variable domain (remainder filled in from reference TRBV9 and TRBJ1-1): DSGVTQTPKHLITATGQRVTLRCSPRSGDLSVYWYQQSLDQGLQFLIQYYNGEERAKGNILERFSAQQFPDLHSELNLSSLELGDSALYFCASSVGRQGTEAFFGQGTRLTVV.

The chain joins TRBV29-1 to TRBJ2-5; D possibly corresponds to TRBD1 (5 bases). Germline CDR1 is SQVTM and CDR2 is ANQGSEA. The CDR3 loop spans 13 amino acids. Trimming stripped 6 bases from V and 4 bases from J, with 15 bases between. The CDR3 here is CSVDVGQGETQYF. The CDR3 DNA reads TGCAGCGTCGACGTAGGTCAGGGAGAGACCCAGTACTTC. Full variable domain (rest looked up from reference TRBV29-1 and TRBJ2-5): SAVISQKPSRDICQRGTSLTIQCQVDSQVTMMFWYRQQPGQSLTLIATANQGSEATYESGFVIDKFPISRPNLTFSTLTVSNMSPEDSSIYLCSVDVGQGETQYFGPGTRLLVL.

This chain joins TRBV2 and TRBJ2-7; D ambiguous. This CDR3 comprises 11 residues. Trimming cost V 6 bases and J 4 bases, with 7 bases left between them. Germline V lookup: CDR1 SNHLY, CDR2 FYNNEI. CDR3 DNA: TGTGCCAGCAGCCGCACATACGAGCAGTACTTC. Translation gives CASSRTYEQYF. The full variable domain, its missing parts supplied by reference TRBV2 and TRBJ2-7, is EPEVTQTPSHQVTQMGQEVILRCVPISNHLYFYWYRQILGQKVEFLVSFYNNEISEKSEIFDDQFSVERPDGSNFTLKIRSTKLEDSAMYFCASSRTYEQYFGPGTRLTVT.

The chain has TRBV6-6 and TRBJ2-3; D not resolved. The CDR3 totals 12 residues. The V end was cut by 4 bases, the J end by 2 bases, with 4 bases between. From germline, CDR1 is MNHNY and CDR2 SVGAGI (reference sequence). CDR3 residues: CASSSSTDTQYF. The CDR3 bases are TGTGCCAGCAGTTCCTCCACAGATACGCAGTATTTT.

The chain joins TRBV14 to TRBJ2-5; 10 bases fit TRBD2. Germline loops: CDR1 SGHDN, CDR2 FVKESK. V was pared by 2 bases and J by 5 bases, with 5 bases of the junction left unmatched. This CDR3 region has 15 residues. In nucleotides, the CDR3 is TGTGCCAGCAGCCAAACTAGCGGGGTGATTGAGACCCAGTACTTC. This sequence encodes CASSQTSGVIETQYF.

The chain recombines TRBV5-1 with TRBJ2-2; 8 bases line up with TRBD1. V shed 4 bases and J 6 bases; nucleotides not matched to a gene: 5. This CDR3 region has 14 residues. Germline loops: CDR1 SGHRS, CDR2 YFSETQ. The CDR3 bases are TGCGCCAGCAGCCCCCAGGGGGCCTCCGGGGAGCTGTTTTTT. Translating gives CASSPQGASGELFF. Combining the CDR3 with reference TRBV5-1 and TRBJ2-2 gives the whole variable domain KAGVTQTPRYLIKTRGQQVTLSCSPISGHRSVSWYQQTPGQGLQFLFEYFSETQRNKGNFPGRFSGRQFSNSRSEMNVSTLELGDSALYLCASSPQGASGELFFGEGSRLTVL.

The chain combines TRBV6-6 with TRBJ2-2; no firm D call. Germline assignment: CDR1 MNHNY and CDR2 SVGAGI (reference sequence). The germline V and J ends were trimmed by 4 bases and 0 bases, with 6 bases remaining between them. The CDR3 contains 14 residues. The CDR3 spells CASSSDTNTGELFF. CDR3 nucleotides: TGTGCCAGCAGTTCAGATACGAACACCGGGGAGCTGTTTTTT.